The clone carrying this T cell receptor beta chain was found once. The data are from a study of blood T cell repertoires in COVID-19. Overall study: Acute and convalescent COVID-19 samples came from the United States, Italy and Spain. The analysed material was cDNA or gDNA that came from T cells, B-cell-depleted T cells, or PBMCs.

V gave up 7 bases and J gave up 7 bases; unmatched junction bases: 19. The CDR3 contains 17 residues. The germline gives CDR1 MDHEN, CDR2 SYDVKM. Original data processing: Amplification with reference gene primers provided the estimates of nucleated cell counts. Some clones are missing from TCRdb's copy, which holds only in-frame ones; the method was immunoSEQ multiplex PCR. D and trimming come from the DNA, and the V and J calls and clone size come from that table. The sample carries 70,000 to 85,000 clones, more than 75% recorded once. The gene calls are TRBV28 and TRBJ2-4; 7 positions agree with TRBD1. The sequenced sample consisted of peripheral blood. This clonotype was sampled from a human donor in a cohort sampled during active COVID-19. The CDR3 protein is CASTSTGRGTPGNIQYF. The CDR3 DNA sequence: TGTGCCAGCACCTCAACGGGCAGGGGGACCCCCGGGAACATTCAGTACTTC.